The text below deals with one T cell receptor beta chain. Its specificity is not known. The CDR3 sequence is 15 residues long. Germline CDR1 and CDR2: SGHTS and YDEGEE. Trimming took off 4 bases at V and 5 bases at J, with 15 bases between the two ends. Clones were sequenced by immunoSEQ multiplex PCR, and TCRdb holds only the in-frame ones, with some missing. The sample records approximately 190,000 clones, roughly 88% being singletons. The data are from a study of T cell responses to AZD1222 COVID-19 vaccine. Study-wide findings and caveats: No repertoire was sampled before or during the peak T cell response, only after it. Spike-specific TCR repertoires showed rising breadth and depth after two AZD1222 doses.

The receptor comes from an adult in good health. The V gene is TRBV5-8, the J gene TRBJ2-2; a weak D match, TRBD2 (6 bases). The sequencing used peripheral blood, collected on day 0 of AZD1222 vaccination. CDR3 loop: CASSPYGSSTGELFF. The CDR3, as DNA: TGTGCCAGCAGCCCGTACGGGAGTAGTACCGGGGAGCTGTTTTTT.